The source of this T cell receptor (beta chain) is a study of OX40 agonist ivuxolimab in advanced cancers. V was pared by 0 bases and J by 9 bases, with 15 bases between. This CDR3 region has 15 residues. Germline lookup yields CDR1 SNHLY and CDR2 FYNNEI. Only in-frame clones appear in the TCRdb table, and some are missing; sequencing was by immunoSEQ multiplex PCR. The data show nearly 90,000 clones, approximately 87% seen once. Sequencing was performed on CD4+ or CD8+ T cells sorted from blood, taken in a trial of the OX40 agonist ivuxolimab. This TCR was sampled from an adult with an advanced solid tumor such as melanoma, head and neck, liver or kidney cancer. The chain couples TRBV2 to TRBJ1-5, with a tentative D call TRBD1 (5 bases). CDR3 nucleotide sequence: TGTGCCAGCAGTGAAGCGCGGACGGGGCAATTGCCCCAGCATTTT. This codes for CASSEARTGQLPQHF.